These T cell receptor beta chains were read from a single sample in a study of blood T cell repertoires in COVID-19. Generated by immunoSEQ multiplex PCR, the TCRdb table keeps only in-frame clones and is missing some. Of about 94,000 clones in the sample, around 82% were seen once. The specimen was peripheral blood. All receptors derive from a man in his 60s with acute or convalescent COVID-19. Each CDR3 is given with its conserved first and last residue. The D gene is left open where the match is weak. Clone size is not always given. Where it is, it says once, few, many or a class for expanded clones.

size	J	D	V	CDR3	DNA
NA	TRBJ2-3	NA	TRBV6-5	CASSSTLRAEDTQYF	TGTGCCAGCAGTTCGACCCTGAGGGCGGAGGATACGCAGTATTTT
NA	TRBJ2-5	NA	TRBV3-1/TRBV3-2	CASSQDTQKQETQYF	TGTGCCAGCAGCCAAGATACGCAGAAACAAGAGACCCAGTACTTC
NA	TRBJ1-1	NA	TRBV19	CASSMIGAANTEAFF	TGTGCCAGTAGTATGATTGGGGCAGCGAACACTGAAGCTTTCTTT
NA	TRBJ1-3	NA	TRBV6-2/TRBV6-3	CASSYRRGAGTSSGNTIYF	TGTGCCAGCAGTTACCGGCGTGGAGCCGGGACATCCTCTGGAAACACCATATATTTT
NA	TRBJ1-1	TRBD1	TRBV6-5	CASRLDRANTEAFF	TGTGCCAGCAGGTTGGACAGGGCTAACACTGAAGCTTTCTTT
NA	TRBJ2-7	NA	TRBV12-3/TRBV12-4	CASGRGGDYEQYF	TGTGCCAGCGGGCGGGGAGGCGACTACGAGCAGTACTTC
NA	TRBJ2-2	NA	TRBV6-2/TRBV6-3	CASSYSRWGGSTGELFF	TGTGCCAGCAGTTACTCCCGGTGGGGGGGCAGCACCGGGGAGCTGTTTTTT
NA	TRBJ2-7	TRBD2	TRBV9	CASSVVQGGEQYF	TGTGCCAGCAGCGTAGTGCAGGGAGGGGAGCAGTACTTC
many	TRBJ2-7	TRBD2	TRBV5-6	CASSSGLARYEQYF	TGTGCCAGCAGCTCGGGACTAGCTCGCTACGAGCAGTACTTC
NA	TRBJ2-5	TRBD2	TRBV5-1	CASSSGASGDQETQYF	TGCGCCAGCAGCTCGGGAGCTAGCGGGGACCAAGAGACCCAGTACTTC
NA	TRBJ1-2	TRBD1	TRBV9	CASSLGTGVKGYTF	TGTGCCAGCAGCCTTGGGACAGGGGTTAAAGGCTACACCTTC
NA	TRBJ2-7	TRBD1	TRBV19	CASSIGTDYYEQYF	TGTGCCAGTAGTATCGGGACAGACTACTACGAGCAGTACTTC
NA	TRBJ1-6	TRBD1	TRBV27	CASSPLTGGLYNSPLHF	TGTGCCAGCAGTCCCCTGACAGGGGGCCTTTATAATTCACCCCTCCACTTT
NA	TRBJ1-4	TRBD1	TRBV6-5	CASSYSQGANEKLFF	TGTGCCAGCAGTTACTCACAGGGGGCTAATGAAAAACTGTTTTTT
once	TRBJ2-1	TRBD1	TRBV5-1	CASRPGTGGRNEQFF	TGCGCCAGCAGACCCGGGACAGGGGGCAGGAATGAGCAGTTCTTC